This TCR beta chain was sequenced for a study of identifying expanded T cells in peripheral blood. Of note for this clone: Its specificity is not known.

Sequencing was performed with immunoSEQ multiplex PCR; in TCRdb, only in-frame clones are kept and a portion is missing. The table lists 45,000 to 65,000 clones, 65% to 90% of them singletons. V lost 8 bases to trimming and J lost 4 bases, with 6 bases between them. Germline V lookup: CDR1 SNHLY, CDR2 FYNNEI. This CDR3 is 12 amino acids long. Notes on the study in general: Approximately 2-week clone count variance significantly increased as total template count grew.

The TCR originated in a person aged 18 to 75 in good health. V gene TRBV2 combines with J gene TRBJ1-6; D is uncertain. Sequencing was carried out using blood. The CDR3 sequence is CASSQYNSPLHF. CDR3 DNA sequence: TGTGCCAGCTCCCAGTATAATTCACCCCTCCACTTT.